A single TCR beta chain is shown here with its context. The entry originates in a study of OX40 agonist ivuxolimab in advanced cancers. TCRdb keeps only in-frame clones here, not all; method: immunoSEQ multiplex PCR. Among around 39,000 clones listed, roughly three quarters were seen once. The CDR3 sequence is 17 residues long. Trimming removed 1 base from V and 1 base from J; junction bases left unmatched: 9. Germline CDR1 SNHLY, CDR2 FYNNEI. The chain employs TRBV2 and TRBJ1-2; 7 bases are shared with TRBD1. The specimen was CD4+ or CD8+ T cells sorted from blood, collected in a trial of the OX40 agonist ivuxolimab. The TCR comes from an adult with an advanced solid tumor such as melanoma, head and neck, liver or kidney cancer. The CDR3 DNA sequence: TGTGCCAGCAGTGAAGACAGGGGCAGACGAATTAACTATGGCTACACCTTC. Translated: CASSEDRGRRINYGYTF.